Following are 23 T cell receptor beta chains from one sample sequenced in a study of T cells in Graves' hyperthyroidism and ophthalmopathy. TCR beta CDR3 regions were amplified from RNA. First-round RT-PCR with HTBI primers amplified the TCR CDR3 region. TCRdb analysed the multiplex PCR reads with MiXCR anew, one entry per CDR3 protein. The data show 400,000 to 550,000 distinct CDR3 sequences, around 14% seen once. Sequenced material: blood. These receptors were collected from a woman younger than 30 with Graves' hyperthyroidism.

The chain links TRBV10-2 to TRBJ2-1; 7 bases map to TRBD2. The ends lost 4 bases at V and 2 bases at J; junction bases unmatched: 5. CDR1 and CDR2 from the germline V gene are WSHSY and SAAADI. The CDR3 is made up of 15 amino acids. In DNA form, the CDR3 reads TGCGCCAGCAGTGTTGAGGGAGGGACCTACAATGAGCAGTTCTTC. It codes for CASSVEGGTYNEQFF.

This clonotype came up a few times. The chain is built from TRBV11-2 and TRBJ1-5; possible D gene TRBD1, 5 bases. This CDR3 is built from 16 residues. The germline V and J ends were trimmed by 5 bases and 3 bases, with 17 bases remaining between them. Germline assignment: CDR1 SGHAT and CDR2 FQNNGV. Written as DNA, the CDR3 is TGTGCCAGCAGCGTTGAGGAGGGGTTTAACAATCAGCCCCAGCATTTT. It codes for CASSVEEGFNNQPQHF.

The CDR3 here is CASSLNGRGSYEQYF. CDR3 coding DNA: TGTGCCAGCAGCTTAAACGGGCGGGGTTCCTACGAGCAGTACTTC. J is TRBJ2-7 and V is TRBV7-6, with a tentative D call TRBD2 (6 bases). V shed 2 bases and J shed 1 base, with 12 bases lying between them. This CDR3 is built from 15 residues. Germline lookup yields CDR1 SGHVS and CDR2 FNYEAQ.

This clonotype came up many times. The genes are TRBV12-3 or TRBV12-4 and TRBJ1-4, with D unclear. The CDR3 is made up of 18 amino acids. Trimming pared 3 bases from V and 0 bases from J, leaving 17 bases between. CDR3 region: CASSFIFPGGATNEKLFF. CDR3 DNA sequence: TGTGCCAGCAGTTTTATCTTCCCCGGCGGCGCAACTAATGAAAAACTGTTTTTT.

There are many counts of this clonotype. This chain connects TRBV20-1 to TRBJ2-7; D assignment may be TRBD1 or TRBD2 (5 bases each). V lost 3 bases and J lost 3, with 21 bases in between. The CDR3 extends over 16 amino acids. Germline lookup yields CDR1 DFQATT and CDR2 SNEGSKA (reference sequence). CDR3 region: CSARPAGASVNYEQYV. In DNA form, the CDR3 reads TGCAGTGCTAGGCCCGCCGGGGCTAGTGTTAACTACGAGCAGTACGTC.

The table lists this clonotype with many counts. The chain joins TRBV2 to TRBJ1-2; 7 bases are a match to TRBD1. The trim removed 4 bases at V and 3 bases at J, leaving 14 bases unmatched. Per germline, CDR1 SNHLY and CDR2 FYNNEI. The length of the CDR3 is 17 residues. The CDR3: CASSATWGQPTDYGYTF. Written as DNA, the CDR3 is TGTGCCAGCAGTGCTACCTGGGGACAGCCCACCGACTATGGCTACACCTTC.

This CDR3 reads CASSPRLAGVRELFF. CDR3 sequence (DNA): TGTGCCAGCAGTCCAAGACTAGCGGGAGTTAGGGAGCTGTTTTTT. The chain couples TRBV7-3 to TRBJ2-2, with 12 bases identical to TRBD2. The CDR3 extends over 15 amino acids. Trimming at V came to 6 bases and at J to 9 bases, leaving 8 bases not matched to a gene. Germline V gives CDR1 SGHTA, CDR2 FQGTGA.

This clonotype has more than one count but fewer than ten. Given a much more abundant clone one base away, this may be a read error. The chain couples TRBV25-1 to TRBJ2-3; maybe TRBD1 (5 bases). Germline values: CDR1 MGHDK, CDR2 SYGVNS. The CDR3 has 12 amino acids. V lost 4 bases and J 3 bases, leaving 5 bases between the germline ends. The CDR3 DNA is TGTGCCAGCAGTGCAGGGACAGATACGCAGTATTTT. It yields the protein CASSAGTDTQYF. Full variable domain (outside the CDR3, taken from reference TRBV25-1 and TRBJ2-3): EADIYQTPRYLVIGTGKKITLECSQTMGHDKMYWYQQDPGMELHLIHYSYGVNSTEKGDLSSESTVSRIRTEHFPLTLESARPSHTSQYLCASSAGTDTQYFGPGTRLTVL.

This clonotype was recorded a few times. The V gene is TRBV5-1, the J gene TRBJ2-7; tentative D call: TRBD2 (5 bases). CDR1 and CDR2 (germline): SGHRS, YFSETQ. The CDR3 extends over 12 amino acids. The V gene lost 5 bases and the J gene lost 3 bases, with 9 bases spanning the gap. For the CDR3, the DNA is TGCGCCAGCAGAATCGGGAACTACGAGCAGTACTTC. This translates into CASRIGNYEQYF.

This clonotype showed up many times. The rearrangement links TRBV5-1 to TRBJ2-5; TRBD1 matches 7 bases. The V gene's germline CDR1 is SGHRS and CDR2 YFSETQ. After removal of 1 base from V and 3 bases from J, the junction contained 9 bases not matched to a gene. This CDR3 spans 16 amino acids. Here the CDR3 reads CASSLTARGRKETQYF. The CDR3 nucleotides read TGCGCCAGCAGCTTGACAGCGAGGGGGCGTAAAGAGACCCAGTACTTC.

This clonotype has just a few counts. J is TRBJ1-1 and V is TRBV10-3, with 10 bases fitting TRBD1. Germline V gene data show CDR1 as ENHRY and CDR2 as SYGVKD. This CDR3 comprises 13 residues. V shed 4 bases, J shed 4 bases, and the junction held 0 bases outside the gene matches. The CDR3 is CAISGTGGTEAFF. The CDR3 DNA reads TGTGCCATCAGTGGGACAGGGGGCACTGAAGCTTTCTTT.

This clonotype was found once. This chain links TRBV12-3 or TRBV12-4 with TRBJ2-1; D uncertain. Trimming removed 5 bases from V and 6 bases from J, with 11 bases in between. This CDR3 region has 13 residues. The CDR3 spells CASSPSPANEQFF. CDR3 DNA sequence: TGTGCCAGCAGTCCCTCTCCAGCCAATGAGCAGTTCTTC.

This chain links TRBV28 with TRBJ1-5, with 8 bases aligning to TRBD1. This CDR3 region has 12 residues. The J segment lost 9 bases and the V segment lost 7 bases, leaving 5 bases of the junction unmatched. In germline, CDR1 is MDHEN, CDR2 SYDVKM. CDR3 sequence reads: CASTDRVRPQHF. The CDR3 DNA sequence: TGTGCCAGCACGGACAGGGTGCGGCCCCAGCATTTT.

This clonotype was counted many times. V is TRBV12-3 or TRBV12-4 and J is TRBJ2-1; no clear D gene. This CDR3 contains 15 residues. Trimming pared 6 bases from V and 1 base from J, leaving 13 bases between. Written as DNA, the CDR3 is TGTGCCAGCAGCTCACTCACCCTTTCCTACAATGAGCAGTTCTTC. This sequence encodes CASSSLTLSYNEQFF.

This clonotype was picked up many times. The V call is TRBV11-3, the J call TRBJ1-1; no definite D call. The germline V and J ends were trimmed by 7 bases and 2 bases, with 11 bases remaining between them. CDR3 length equals 13 residues. CDR1 is SGHNT and CDR2 is YENEEA in the germline V gene. This CDR3 reads CASKRLVNTEAFF. The CDR3 DNA follows: TGTGCCAGCAAACGGTTGGTAAACACTGAAGCTTTCTTT.

This clonotype was seen ten or more times. The genes are TRBV12-3 or TRBV12-4 and TRBJ1-2; no firm D call. The V and J ends lost 4 bases and 5 bases respectively, with 14 bases between them. CDR3 length equals 14 residues. The CDR3 DNA reads as TGTGCCAGCAGTTCAGCCCGGGCGCCGTATGGCTACACCTTC. Amino acid sequence: CASSSARAPYGYTF.

This clonotype was seen only a few times. This chain uses TRBV11-3 with TRBJ2-1; D is ambiguous. The CDR3 consists of 12 residues. Germline V CDR1 and CDR2: SGHNT, YENEEA. The V and J ends lost 0 bases and 12 bases respectively, with 9 bases between them. The CDR3 protein is CASSLEEKRQFF. The DNA of the CDR3 is TGTGCCAGCAGCTTAGAGGAGAAGAGGCAGTTCTTC.

This clonotype was seen ten or more times. The chain uses TRBV7-9 and TRBJ1-2, with 8 bases that match TRBD1. CDR3 size: 13 residues. CDR1 is SEHNR, CDR2 FQNEAQ, per germline (reference sequence). V was pared by 5 bases and J by 8 bases, with 7 bases of the junction left unmatched. CDR3 sequence: CASSVTGARGYTF. The CDR3 DNA reads as TGTGCCAGCAGCGTGACAGGGGCCAGAGGCTACACCTTC.

This chain joins TRBV25-1 and TRBJ2-7; D may be TRBD2 (5 bases). Trimming took off 3 bases at V and 5 bases at J, with 23 bases between the two ends. Germline V gene sequence: CDR1 MGHDK, CDR2 SYGVNS. The CDR3 is made up of 17 amino acids. CDR3 sequence reads: CASSDLRPQTTGNEQYF. CDR3 sequence (DNA): TGTGCCAGCAGTGATCTCCGGCCTCAGACAACGGGGAACGAGCAGTACTTC.

This clonotype has a count of ten or more. This sequence joins TRBV5-6 and TRBJ1-1; the D is unclear. This CDR3 contains 14 residues. V lost 0 bases and J lost 3, with 9 bases in between. Germline loops: CDR1 SGHDT, CDR2 YYEEEE. The CDR3 bases are TGTGCCAGCAGCTTGGAGGGTTTGGACACTGAAGCTTTCTTT. Translating it yields CASSLEGLDTEAFF.

This clonotype was found many times. This sequence joins TRBV19 and TRBJ2-2; 9 bases agree with TRBD1. The CDR3 spans 17 residues. V shed 6 bases, J shed 1 base, and the junction held 9 bases outside the gene matches. In germline, CDR1 is LNHDA, CDR2 SQIVND (reference sequence). The CDR3 here is CASRLTGGARNTGELFF. In nucleotides, the CDR3 is TGTGCCAGTAGACTCACAGGGGGCGCGCGGAACACCGGGGAGCTGTTTTTT.

V gene TRBV4-1 combines with J gene TRBJ2-7; D may be TRBD1 (6 bases). The CDR3 has 14 residues. Trimming took off 1 base at V and 3 bases at J, with 10 bases between the two ends. In germline, CDR1 is MGHRA, CDR2 YSYEKL. This chain's CDR3 is CASSQARTDYEQYF. In nucleotides, the CDR3 is TGCGCCAGCAGCCAAGCCAGGACAGACTACGAGCAGTACTTC.

This chain uses TRBV5-6 with TRBJ2-1; D possibly corresponds to TRBD1 (6 bases). CDR1 and CDR2 from the germline V gene are SGHDT and YYEEEE. The CDR3 runs to 15 residues. The germline V and J ends were trimmed by 0 bases and 3 bases, with 10 bases remaining between them. The DNA for the CDR3 is TGTGCCAGCAGCTTGGAGAGGACAGTCTACAATGAGCAGTTCTTC. Its protein product is CASSLERTVYNEQFF.